Each of the 32 T cell receptor beta chains below was sequenced from the same sample in a study of T cell clonality in common variable immunodeficiency. Using immunoSEQ multiplex PCR, the repertoire was profiled, and TCRdb retains in-frame clones only, with some absent. Altogether around 21,000 clones were found in the sample, and no singletons occur. Regarding the study as a whole: In common variable immunodeficiency, TCR beta chains reportedly carried fewer deletions and N-nucleotide insertions.

No antigens are known for them. Sequenced material: peripheral blood mononuclear cells. These receptors all come from a human donor with common variable immunodeficiency.

Only a few counts were recorded for this clone. The missing CDR3 end, 3 residues past where the read stops, is filled in from the germline J gene. This chain connects TRBV7-9 to TRBJ2-5; no reliable D call. The CDR3 contains 15 residues. The ends were cut back, 0 bases at V and 1 base at J, with 9 bases in the middle. The germline V gene has CDR1 SEHNR and CDR2 FQNEAQ (reference sequence). The covered CDR3 bases are TGTGCCAGCAGCTTAGCGGTCCCGGTCCAAGAGACC. Protein product: CASSLAVPVQET. The CDR3 as a whole reads CASSLAVPVQETQYF.

Worth noting for this clone: The read terminates 3 residues ahead of where the CDR3 ends, so the germline J gene completes it. The V call is TRBV19, the J call TRBJ1-5; D may be TRBD1 (6 bases). V lost 3 bases to trimming and J lost 3 bases, with 12 bases between them. CDR1 and CDR2 (germline): LNHDA, SQIVND (reference sequence). The CDR3 sequence is 15 residues long. The CDR3 reads CASSIMAGANQPQHF. CDR3 DNA, as far as it was read: TGTGCCAGTAGTATTATGGCAGGGGCCAATCAGCCC.

Comments on this clone: The CDR3 end falls 3 residues outside the read, so it is completed with the germline J gene. The chain has TRBV7-6 and TRBJ1-2; TRBD1 aligns across 9 bases. Germline V CDR1 and CDR2: SGHVS, FNYEAQ. The CDR3 loop spans 14 amino acids. The trim removed 4 bases at V and 2 bases at J, leaving 2 bases unmatched. The chain's CDR3 is CASSWGQGNYGYTF. The part of the CDR3 DNA that was read is TGTGCCAGCAGCTGGGGACAGGGAAACTATGGC.

This clone has more than one count but fewer than ten. The read finishes 3 residues shy of the CDR3 end, and the germline J gene is used to complete it. The chain employs TRBV6-2 or TRBV6-3 and TRBJ2-5; TRBD2 might be the D (6 bases). Germline values: CDR1 MNHEY, CDR2 SVGEGT. Trimming cost V 5 bases and J 4 bases, with 20 bases left between them. The CDR3 runs 16 residues. The CDR3 loop reads CASSRDSASPPETQYF. The sequenced part of the CDR3 DNA is TGTGCCAGCAGTCGGGACTCCGCCTCTCCCCCAGAGACC.

This clone has more than one count but fewer than ten. The read ends 3 residues early relative to the CDR3; the germline J gene fills the gap. The chain is built from TRBV7-9 and TRBJ2-5; no definite D call. Trimming removed 3 bases at V and 4 bases at J, with 3 bases between. Germline V gene data show CDR1 as SEHNR and CDR2 as FQNEAQ (reference sequence). The CDR3 consists of 11 residues. The CDR3 loop reads CASSFRETQYF. The DNA read from the CDR3 is TGTGCCAGCAGCTTTCGAGAGACC.

This clone was counted between two and nine times. The read ends 3 residues early relative to the CDR3; the germline J gene fills the gap. The gene calls are TRBV7-8 and TRBJ2-7; 8 positions agree with TRBD1. Germline V gene lookup returns CDR1 SGHVS and CDR2 FQNEAQ. Germline trimming cut 8 bases from V and 3 bases from J; bases unmatched to any gene: 9. This CDR3 is 14 amino acids long. The CDR3 protein is CASVRDRTDYEQYF. The CDR3 bases that were read are TGTGCCAGCGTTCGGGACAGGACCGACTACGAG.

This clone was picked up a small number of times. The read stops 3 residues short of the end of the CDR3; the missing end is completed from the germline J gene. The gene calls are TRBV7-9 and TRBJ1-2; TRBD1 agrees at 7 bases. The length of the CDR3 is 13 residues. CDR1 and CDR2 from the germline V gene are SEHNR and FQNEAQ (reference sequence). Incomplete CDR3 DNA: TGTGCCAGCAGCTCCCGTGAAGGGGGCGGC. It encodes CASSSREGGG. The whole CDR3 protein reads CASSSREGGGYTF.

In this sample, this clone turned up a few times. Coverage ceases 3 residues before the CDR3 finishes, and the germline J gene fills in the end. The chain recombines TRBV7-2 with TRBJ2-5; 7 nucleotides match TRBD1. Trimming cost V 4 bases and J 5 bases; bases outside gene matches: 10. Germline V gene lookup returns CDR1 SGHTA and CDR2 FQGNSA. The CDR3 length is 15 residues. The DNA read from the CDR3 is TGTGCCAGCAGCTCATCCACAGGGGCTTACGAGACC. This codes for CASSSSTGAYET. The entire CDR3 protein is CASSSSTGAYETQYF.

To note about this clone: The read ends 3 residues early relative to the CDR3; the germline J gene fills the gap. The chain couples TRBV7-6 to TRBJ1-5, with 9 nucleotides matching TRBD1. With 2 bases clipped from V and 7 bases from J, the junction kept 3 bases outside the gene matches. CDR1 is SGHVS, CDR2 FNYEAQ, per germline. This CDR3 is 14 amino acids long. The covered CDR3 bases are TGTGCCAGCAGCTTACGACAGGGGGGCCAGCCC. It yields the protein CASSLRQGGQP. The entire CDR3 is CASSLRQGGQPQHF.

This clone was found a few times. The CDR3 extends 3 residues past the end of the read, so its final part is completed from the germline J gene. The chain employs TRBV6-2 or TRBV6-3 and TRBJ2-1; 7 nucleotides line up with TRBD1. CDR1 is MNHEY and CDR2 is SVGEGT in the germline V gene. After removal of 6 bases from V and 7 bases from J, the junction contained 9 bases not matched to a gene. CDR3 size: 14 residues. CDR3: CASSEVSGGNEQFF. The DNA read from the CDR3 is TGTGCCAGCAGCGAAGTTTCAGGGGGTAATGAG.

This clone is large in the sample. The CDR3 here is CASRRTGTEAFF. The CDR3 DNA, read in part, is TGTGCCAGCAGGAGGACGGGGACTGAA. This sequence joins TRBV3-1 (or the pseudogene TRBV3-2) and TRBJ1-1; D is uncertain. The read stops 3 residues short of the end of the CDR3; the missing end is completed from the germline J gene. V lost 6 bases and J lost 5, with 10 bases in between. This CDR3 comprises 12 residues. Looked up from germline, CDR1 is LGHDT and CDR2 is YNNKEL (reference sequence).

This clone was seen more than once but under ten times. The covered CDR3 bases are TGTGCCAGCTCCCGGAAGGGATTAGCGGGAGGGATGCAGTCCTACGAG. It yields the protein CASSRKGLAGGMQSYE. The whole CDR3 protein reads CASSRKGLAGGMQSYEQYF. The chain has TRBV18 and TRBJ2-7, with TRBD2 matching over 11 bases. The CDR3 end falls 3 residues outside the read, so it is completed with the germline J gene. CDR3 size: 19 residues. Germline V CDR1 and CDR2: KGHSH, LQKENI. V was clipped by 6 bases and J by 1 base; unmatched bases: 17. The full variable domain, rest sourced from reference TRBV18 and TRBJ2-7, is NAGVMQNPRHLVRRRGQEARLRCSPMKGHSHVYWYRQLPEEGLKFMVYLQKENIIDESGMPKERFSAEFPKEGPSILRIQQVVRGDSAAYFCASSRKGLAGGMQSYEQYFGPGTRLTVT.

In this sample, this clone turned up a few times. The sequenced CDR3 bases are TGTGCCAGCTCACCTCCCAGTTCGACAGGGAACACAGATACG. Translation: CASSPPSSTGNTDT. In full, the CDR3 reads CASSPPSSTGNTDTQYF. V and J are TRBV18 and TRBJ2-3; TRBD1 matches at 7 bases. The observed sequence ends 3 residues before the CDR3 terminus, with the missing tail filled in from the germline J gene. This CDR3 spans 17 amino acids. The germline gives CDR1 KGHSH, CDR2 LQKENI. Unmatched junction bases numbered 11, after V lost 3 bases and J lost 2 bases.

In its sample, this clone was seen a few times. The read gets to within 3 residues of the CDR3 end, and the germline J gene fills in the rest. V gene TRBV7-9 combines with J gene TRBJ2-1, with D maybe TRBD1 (7 bases). The CDR3 loop spans 15 amino acids. V was shortened by 6 bases and J by 4 bases, with 16 bases between the two germline ends. The V gene's germline CDR1 is SEHNR and CDR2 FQNEAQ (reference sequence). CDR3 DNA, as far as it was read: TGTGCCAGCAGGGGATTACAGGGGAGGTACAATGAG. It is translated as CASRGLQGRYNE. The full-length CDR3 reads as CASRGLQGRYNEQFF.

This clone was counted only a few times. Read data end 3 residues before the CDR3 end; the end is taken from the germline J gene. The genes are TRBV18 and TRBJ2-1, with 9 positions matching TRBD2. The V gene end was trimmed by 3 bases and the J gene end by 4 bases; junction bases not matched to a gene: 7. The length of the CDR3 is 16 residues. From germline, CDR1 is KGHSH and CDR2 LQKENI. Incomplete CDR3 DNA: TGTGCCAGCTCACCCCGTTCGACTAGCGGATACAATGAG. Translation gives CASSPRSTSGYNE. The full-length CDR3 reads as CASSPRSTSGYNEQFF.

This clone has a handful of counts. The read halts 3 residues ahead of the CDR3 end, with the missing end drawn from the germline J gene. V gene TRBV2 combines with J gene TRBJ2-3; 11 bases fit TRBD1. J lost 2 bases, V lost 2 bases, and 3 bases had no gene match. Germline-derived CDR1 and CDR2 are SNHLY and FYNNEI. The CDR3 consists of 16 residues. The chain's CDR3 is CASSEPGQGATDTQYF. The CDR3 DNA, read in part, is TGTGCCAGCAGTGAACCCGGACAGGGGGCCACAGATACG.

On this clone itself: The read gets to within 3 residues of the CDR3 end, and the germline J gene fills in the rest. V is TRBV7-2 and J is TRBJ2-1; 10 positions agree with TRBD2. Trimming removed 3 bases from V and 9 bases from J; junction bases left unmatched: 8. The CDR3 spans 15 residues. In germline, CDR1 is SGHTA, CDR2 FQGNSA. The sequenced CDR3 bases are TGTGCCAGCAGCTTGCAAGCGGGGGGGCCGGTTGAG. Its translation is CASSLQAGGPVE. The CDR3 in full is CASSLQAGGPVEQFF.

This clone was observed a few times. The read gets to within 3 residues of the CDR3 end, and the germline J gene fills in the rest. The V call is TRBV7-2, the J call TRBJ1-2, with 7 positions matching TRBD1. This CDR3 region has 13 residues. Germline CDR1 and CDR2: SGHTA and FQGNSA. Trimming at V came to 3 bases and at J to 3 bases, leaving 1 base not matched to a gene. CDR3 DNA (partial): TGTGCCAGCAGCTTCCAGGGGGACTATGGC. Its translation: CASSFQGDYG. The CDR3, in full, reads CASSFQGDYGYTF.

This clone was observed a few times. From the germline J gene comes the end of the CDR3, since the read stops 3 residues before it. This chain connects TRBV7-3 to TRBJ2-2; 9 nucleotides match TRBD1. V shed 4 bases, J shed 5 bases, and the junction held 5 bases outside the gene matches. The length of the CDR3 is 15 residues. Germline assignment: CDR1 SGHTA and CDR2 FQGTGA. This CDR3 reads CASSSQGAGTGELFF. Incomplete CDR3 DNA: TGTGCCAGCAGCTCACAGGGGGCTGGGACCGGGGAG.

This clone occurred a few times. The observed sequence ends 3 residues before the CDR3 terminus, with the missing tail filled in from the germline J gene. Other DNA sequences of this sample code for an identical CDR3. The rearrangement links TRBV18 to TRBJ2-1, with 15 bases matching TRBD2. V trimming: 3 bases; J trimming: 4 bases; junction bases outside the gene matches: 4. Looked up from germline, CDR1 is KGHSH and CDR2 is LQKENI. The CDR3 runs to 17 residues. The CDR3 region is CASSPSGLAGGYNEQFF. The sequenced part of the CDR3 DNA is TGTGCCAGCTCACCTTCGGGACTAGCGGGGGGTTACAATGAG.

This clone was seen a handful of times. The CDR3 is cut off 3 residues early in the read; its end comes from the germline J gene. The rearrangement joins TRBV7-2 to TRBJ2-3; a weak D match, TRBD2 (6 bases). Trimming took 0 bases from V and 0 from J, leaving 10 bases between them. The germline V gene has CDR1 SGHTA and CDR2 FQGNSA. This CDR3 region has 16 residues. The part of the CDR3 DNA that was read is TGTGCCAGCAGCTTAGCGCTCAGCGGGAGCACAGATACG. Residues: CASSLALSGSTDT. The CDR3 in full is CASSLALSGSTDTQYF.

This clone was counted between two and nine times. Read data end 3 residues before the CDR3 end; the end is taken from the germline J gene. The rearrangement links TRBV6-1 to TRBJ2-3; 12 nucleotides match TRBD1. Germline CDR1 MNHNS, CDR2 SASEGT. This CDR3 has 19 residues. J gave up 0 bases and V 5 bases, and 12 bases lay outside the gene matches. The CDR3 loop is CASSKGTGGRIFSTDTQYF. The CDR3 DNA, read in part, is TGTGCCAGCAGTAAAGGGACAGGGGGCCGAATCTTTAGCACAGATACG.

In regard to this clone: The read is 3 residues too short to cover the CDR3 end, so that end is filled in from the germline J gene. The rearrangement joins TRBV19 to TRBJ2-1; 7 nucleotides align to TRBD1. The V gene end was trimmed by 4 bases and the J gene end by 5 bases; junction bases not matched to a gene: 5. The CDR3 runs 14 residues. Germline assignment: CDR1 LNHDA and CDR2 SQIVND (reference sequence). The part of the CDR3 DNA that was read is TGTGCCAGTAGTAGAATAGACAGGGACAATGAG. It is translated as CASSRIDRDNE. The entire CDR3 protein reads CASSRIDRDNEQFF.

Points on this clone: The read ends 3 residues shy of where the CDR3 ends; the end is completed using the germline J gene. The V call is TRBV19, the J call TRBJ2-5, with a possible D match to TRBD2 (6 bases). Germline CDR1 LNHDA, CDR2 SQIVND (reference sequence). V gave up 1 base and J gave up 4 bases, with 19 bases separating them. This CDR3 spans 17 amino acids. Here the CDR3 reads CASSIGFGTSSTETQYF. The covered CDR3 bases are TGTGCCAGTAGTATAGGGTTCGGAACTAGCTCTACAGAGACC.

This clone has only a few counts. The read falls 3 residues short of the CDR3 end, and the missing part is taken from the germline J gene. V gene TRBV6-2 or TRBV6-3 combines with J gene TRBJ2-7, with D possibly being TRBD2 (6 bases). Trimming took off 5 bases at V and 2 bases at J, with 10 bases between the two ends. The CDR3 is made up of 13 amino acids. The germline V gene has CDR1 MNHEY and CDR2 SVGEGT. Partial CDR3 DNA: TGTGCCAGCAGTCGGGACTCCGCCTACGAG. Translation gives CASSRDSAYE. The CDR3 in its entirety is CASSRDSAYEQYF.

As regards this clone: A junction end diverges from the germline sequence, so it may reflect a read error. The read gets to within 3 residues of the CDR3 end, and the germline J gene fills in the rest. The chain couples TRBV2 to TRBJ1-1; TRBD1 might be the D (5 bases). Germline CDR1 and CDR2: SNHLY and FYNNEI. The CDR3 is 14 residues long. The CDR3 reads CASSQAGGNTEAFF. The sequenced CDR3 bases are TGTGCCAGCAGTCAAGCGGGGGGGAACACTGAA. Full variable domain (outside the CDR3, taken from reference TRBV2 and TRBJ1-1): EPEVTQTPSHQVTQMGQEVILRCVPISNHLYFYWYRQILGQKVEFLVSFYNNEISEKSEIFDDQFSVERPDGSNFTLKIRSTKLEDSAMYFCASSQAGGNTEAFFGQGTRLTVV.

In the case of this clone: The CDR3 end lies 3 residues beyond the end of the read and is filled in from the germline J gene. The chain carries TRBV7-9 and TRBJ1-2; 8 positions agree with TRBD1. The V and J ends lost 6 bases and 7 bases, in that order; junction bases with no gene match: 7. This CDR3 contains 13 residues. From germline, CDR1 is SEHNR and CDR2 FQNEAQ (reference sequence). The CDR3 is CASSSDRAFGYTF. The CDR3 bases that were read are TGTGCCAGCAGTTCGGACAGGGCCTTTGGC.

This clone was counted only a few times. The missing CDR3 end, 3 residues past where the read stops, is filled in from the germline J gene. This chain uses TRBV19 with TRBJ2-3; D may be TRBD1 or TRBD2 (5 bases each). CDR1 and CDR2 (germline): LNHDA, SQIVND (reference sequence). V shed 6 bases and J shed 3 bases, with 22 bases lying between them. This CDR3 has 17 amino acids. CDR3 DNA (partial): TGTGCCAGTAGCCGCGAGGGGCGCGGTTTCCGTACAGATACG. This gives the protein CASSREGRGFRTDT. The whole CDR3 reads CASSREGRGFRTDTQYF.

This clone has a handful of counts. The sequence runs out 3 residues before the end of the CDR3; the remainder is reconstructed from the germline J gene. The chain recombines TRBV7-9 with TRBJ2-3; 9 bases are shared with TRBD1. Unmatched junction bases numbered 10, after V lost 6 bases and J lost 6 bases. The germline V gene has CDR1 SEHNR and CDR2 FQNEAQ (reference sequence). This CDR3 has 15 residues. Incomplete CDR3 DNA: TGTGCCAGCAGTTACCGGGACAGGGAGATTGATACG. This gives the protein CASSYRDREIDT. From start to end, the CDR3 is CASSYRDREIDTQYF.

This clone was seen a few times. The sequence runs out 3 residues before the end of the CDR3; the remainder is reconstructed from the germline J gene. This chain connects TRBV7-9 to TRBJ2-5, with a weak D call TRBD1 (5 bases). Per the germline V gene, CDR1 is SEHNR and CDR2 is FQNEAQ (reference sequence). Trimming took 3 bases from V and 2 from J, leaving 10 bases between them. This CDR3 spans 14 amino acids. The covered CDR3 bases are TGTGCCAGCAGCTTGTGGACACTTCAAGAGACC. This encodes CASSLWTLQET. Given in full, the CDR3 is CASSLWTLQETQYF.

This clone has more than one count but fewer than ten. The read is 3 residues too short to cover the CDR3 end, so that end is filled in from the germline J gene. The chain joins TRBV7-7 to TRBJ2-5; 8 bases match TRBD1. Trimming at V came to 5 bases and at J to 5 bases, leaving 7 bases not matched to a gene. The CDR3 totals 14 residues. Germline CDR1 SSHAT, CDR2 FNYEAQ (reference sequence). The sequenced part of the CDR3 DNA is TGTGCCAGCAGCATCGGACAGGGTATGGAGACC. Translation: CASSIGQGMET. The whole CDR3 region reads CASSIGQGMETQYF.

This clone showed up just a few times. The sequenced fragment ends 3 residues before the CDR3 boundary, so the rest is inferred from the germline J gene. The rearrangement links TRBV18 to TRBJ1-2, with a tentative D call TRBD1 (5 bases). Germline lookup yields CDR1 KGHSH and CDR2 LQKENI. CDR3 length: 14 residues. The V and J ends lost 3 bases and 5 bases respectively, with 13 bases between them. The DNA read from the CDR3 is TGTGCCAGCTCACCTCTCCAGGGAGAATATGGC. Residues: CASSPLQGEYG. The entire CDR3 reads CASSPLQGEYGYTF.